The 29 T cell receptor beta chains below were found in one sample sequenced in a study of CXCR3-negative and CXCR3-positive naive CD8 T cells. Libraries were UMI-labeled 5' RACE TRB cDNA. TCRdb re-analyzed the 5' RACE reads; it lists each CDR3 protein once, without DNA. In all, the sample yields some 8,300 distinct CDR3 sequences. The material sequenced was naive CXCR3- CD8+ T cells from blood. Subset: CD45RO-CCR7+CD27+CD95- naive CD8+ T cells lacking CXCR3 (TNR3-). The receptors were sampled from a human donor in good health. Some clones in this sample may be carry-over from other donors' samples.

The chain joins TRBV29-1 to TRBJ2-1; lacking DNA, the TRBD1 call made by TCRdb goes unchecked. The CDR3 spans 16 residues. CDR1 is SQVTM and CDR2 is ANQGSEA in the germline V gene. Here the CDR3 reads CSVEGISGRLYNEQFF.

This chain joins TRBV12-3 or TRBV12-4 and TRBJ2-1; checking the TCRdb D call of TRBD1 is not possible without DNA. The CDR3 covers 14 residues. CDR3 sequence reads: CASSLGGRVDEQFF.

The chain is built from TRBV29-1 and TRBJ2-5; with no DNA, the TCRdb D assignment of TRBD2 cannot be verified. Germline CDR1 is SQVTM and CDR2 is ANQGSEA. The CDR3 is made up of 17 amino acids. Here the CDR3 reads CSVVGGVGWEYQETQYF.

This rearrangement joins TRBV5-1 to TRBJ2-1; checking the TCRdb D call of TRBD2 is not possible without DNA. The length of the CDR3 is 16 residues. CDR1 SGHRS and CDR2 YFSETQ come from the germline V gene. CDR3 protein: CASSPAAGGPINEQFF. Looking up the rest from reference TRBV5-1 and TRBJ2-1 gives the full variable domain: KAGVTQTPRYLIKTRGQQVTLSCSPISGHRSVSWYQQTPGQGLQFLFEYFSETQRNKGNFPGRFSGRQFSNSRSEMNVSTLELGDSALYLCASSPAAGGPINEQFFGPGTRLTVL.

The rearrangement uses TRBV14 and TRBJ2-5; TCRdb calls TRBD1, which cannot be checked without DNA. This CDR3 is built from 17 residues. From germline, CDR1 is SGHDN and CDR2 FVKESK. CDR3 protein: CASSQAWGTETQETQYF.

The CDR3 loop is CASSRDQTYEQYF. The chain recombines TRBV3-1 with TRBJ2-7; TCRdb names TRBD2, which stays unverified in the absence of DNA. Germline V gives CDR1 LGHDT, CDR2 YNNKEL (reference sequence). The CDR3 is 13 amino acids.

The chain has TRBV7-9 and TRBJ2-3; TCRdb reports TRBD1, a call that lacks DNA to check it against. This CDR3 contains 15 residues. Germline V lookup: CDR1 SEHNR, CDR2 FQNEAQ (reference sequence). The CDR3 region is CASSEDRGPGDTQYF. The entire variable domain, with the rest obtained from reference TRBV7-9 and TRBJ2-3, is as follows: DTGVSQNPRHKITKRGQNVTFRCDPISEHNRLYWYRQTLGQGPEFLTYFQNEAQLEKSRLLSDRFSAERPKGSFSTLEIQRTEQGDSAMYLCASSEDRGPGDTQYFGPGTRLTVL.

J is TRBJ2-2 and V is TRBV5-1; absent DNA, TCRdb's TRBD1 call cannot be checked. The CDR3 has 15 residues. Germline CDR1 is SGHRS and CDR2 is YFSETQ. CDR3 sequence reads: CASSLGQGNTGELFF.

This chain links TRBV5-1 with TRBJ1-1; the TRBD1 assignment by TCRdb is unverifiable without DNA. The CDR3 contains 16 residues. The germline CDR1 and CDR2 sequences are SGHRS and YFSETQ. CDR3 protein: CASSSTPGTGNTEAFF. The variable domain in full, completed from reference TRBV5-1 and TRBJ1-1, reads KAGVTQTPRYLIKTRGQQVTLSCSPISGHRSVSWYQQTPGQGLQFLFEYFSETQRNKGNFPGRFSGRQFSNSRSEMNVSTLELGDSALYLCASSSTPGTGNTEAFFGQGTRLTVV.

The CDR3 reads CSVDTGSEQYF. The genes are TRBV29-1 and TRBJ2-7; TCRdb names TRBD1, which stays unverified in the absence of DNA. The germline CDR1 and CDR2 sequences are SQVTM and ANQGSEA. The CDR3 is 11 amino acids.

The chain carries TRBV20-1 and TRBJ2-1; the D gene TCRdb calls, TRBD2, cannot be checked with no DNA. CDR1 and CDR2 (germline): DFQATT, SNEGSKA (reference sequence). The CDR3 has 13 residues. CDR3: CSATETSYNEQFF.

V is TRBV5-1 and J is TRBJ2-7; with no DNA, the TCRdb D assignment of TRBD2 cannot be verified. This CDR3 is 16 amino acids long. Per the germline V gene, CDR1 is SGHRS and CDR2 is YFSETQ. The CDR3 spells CASSSVAGGTSYEQYF.

The chain's CDR3 is CASSSPTTGNYGYTF. J is TRBJ1-2 and V is TRBV28; the D call of TRBD1 rests on TCRdb alone, since no DNA is present to check it. The V gene's germline CDR1 is MDHEN and CDR2 SYDVKM. CDR3 size: 15 residues.

By frequency, this clonotype is medium-sized. V usage is TRBV7-9 and J usage is TRBJ2-5; as DNA is missing, the TRBD1 call by TCRdb cannot be tested. The CDR3 is made up of 13 amino acids. In germline, CDR1 is SEHNR, CDR2 FQNEAQ (reference sequence). The CDR3: CASSPGGRETQYF. Variable domain in full (rest from reference TRBV7-9 and TRBJ2-5): DTGVSQNPRHKITKRGQNVTFRCDPISEHNRLYWYRQTLGQGPEFLTYFQNEAQLEKSRLLSDRFSAERPKGSFSTLEIQRTEQGDSAMYLCASSPGGRETQYFGPGTRLLVL.

V and J are TRBV12-5 and TRBJ2-7; TCRdb gives TRBD1 as the D gene, but with no DNA this cannot be confirmed. The germline gives CDR1 LGHNT, CDR2 FRNRAP. There are 15 residues in the CDR3. The CDR3 is CASGSPGTENYEQYF.

CDR3 in amino acids: CASSESTFSYNEQFF. The V call is TRBV25-1, the J call TRBJ2-1. Germline V gene data show CDR1 as MGHDK and CDR2 as SYGVNS. CDR3 length: 15 residues.

This clonotype is deemed medium-sized by its frequency. The chain links TRBV7-9 to TRBJ1-4; there is no DNA to check the TCRdb D call of TRBD1. CDR1 and CDR2 (germline): SEHNR, FQNEAQ (reference sequence). The CDR3 extends over 16 amino acids. CDR3 loop: CASSLIPGTGNEKLFF. The full variable domain, its missing parts supplied by reference TRBV7-9 and TRBJ1-4, is DTGVSQNPRHKITKRGQNVTFRCDPISEHNRLYWYRQTLGQGPEFLTYFQNEAQLEKSRLLSDRFSAERPKGSFSTLEIQRTEQGDSAMYLCASSLIPGTGNEKLFFGSGTQLSVL.

According to its frequency, this clonotype is medium-sized. This chain uses TRBV20-1 with TRBJ1-1. Germline CDR1 DFQATT, CDR2 SNEGSKA (reference sequence). The CDR3 sequence is 15 residues long. CDR3 loop: CSAREYRVMNTEAFF.

CDR3 loop: CATSRLQQEGHTLGEKLFF. The chain uses TRBV15 and TRBJ1-4. The germline V gene encodes CDR1 LNHNV and CDR2 YYDKDF (reference sequence). The CDR3 extends over 19 amino acids.

The chain links TRBV15 to TRBJ1-5; TCRdb lists TRBD1, though no DNA is available to test this call. This CDR3 region has 15 residues. CDR1 and CDR2 from the germline V gene are LNHNV and YYDKDF (reference sequence). The CDR3 sequence is CATSRVGRVDQPQHF.

The chain links TRBV29-1 to TRBJ2-5. The length of the CDR3 is 12 residues. Germline CDR1 is SQVTM and CDR2 is ANQGSEA. The CDR3 region is CSVERQQETQYF. The variable domain in full, completed from reference TRBV29-1 and TRBJ2-5, reads SAVISQKPSRDICQRGTSLTIQCQVDSQVTMMFWYRQQPGQSLTLIATANQGSEATYESGFVIDKFPISRPNLTFSTLTVSNMSPEDSSIYLCSVERQQETQYFGPGTRLLVL.

The genes are TRBV7-9 and TRBJ2-7; the TCRdb D gene call, TRBD2, has no DNA to confirm it. CDR1 and CDR2 from the germline V gene are SEHNR and FQNEAQ (reference sequence). CDR3 length: 15 amino acids. The CDR3 spells CASSLGASETYEQYF. The whole variable domain, remainder taken from reference TRBV7-9 and TRBJ2-7, is DTGVSQNPRHKITKRGQNVTFRCDPISEHNRLYWYRQTLGQGPEFLTYFQNEAQLEKSRLLSDRFSAERPKGSFSTLEIQRTEQGDSAMYLCASSLGASETYEQYFGPGTRLTVT.

The chain links TRBV11-2 to TRBJ2-1; TCRdb outputs TRBD1, but without DNA this stays unchecked. The CDR3 totals 15 residues. Germline V lookup: CDR1 SGHAT, CDR2 FQNNGV. This chain's CDR3 is CASSFGAGPYNEQFF.

The chain couples TRBV12-3 or TRBV12-4 to TRBJ2-3; TCRdb's D gene call, TRBD2, goes unchecked for lack of DNA. This CDR3 region has 20 residues. CDR3 residues: CASRDRYAGTRLSRVDTQYF.

This clonotype ranks as medium-sized in terms of frequency. V usage is TRBV20-1 and J usage is TRBJ2-1. In germline, CDR1 is DFQATT, CDR2 SNEGSKA (reference sequence). The CDR3 contains 15 residues. The CDR3 reads CSARSDPNYYNEQFF.

According to its frequency, this clonotype is medium-sized (0.01 to 0.1%). The chain couples TRBV29-1 to TRBJ1-1; TCRdb's D call of TRBD1 is untestable without DNA. Germline V gives CDR1 SQVTM, CDR2 ANQGSEA. The CDR3 is 14 amino acids. This CDR3 reads CSVERTGASTEAFF.

V gene TRBV7-2 combines with J gene TRBJ1-6; TCRdb picks TRBD1, but there is no DNA to check that call. Germline loops: CDR1 SGHTA, CDR2 FQGNSA. This CDR3 comprises 17 residues. The CDR3 loop reads CASSLGDPWGPNSPLHF.

The rearrangement uses TRBV29-1 and TRBJ2-7. The CDR3 contains 11 residues. Germline V lookup: CDR1 SQVTM, CDR2 ANQGSEA. The CDR3 sequence: CSVAGGDEQYF.

This clonotype is medium-sized (0.01 to 0.1%) by frequency. This chain links TRBV7-6 with TRBJ2-7; TCRdb proposes TRBD2, but this gene call is untestable without DNA. The CDR3 has 15 amino acids. CDR1 is SGHVS and CDR2 is FNYEAQ in the germline V gene. CDR3 in amino acids: CASSSGTSGQYEQYF.